The T cell receptor beta chain described here comes from a study of blood T cell repertoires in COVID-19 (dated by TCRdb to 2020 to 2021). In terms of the full investigation: Collaborator samples came from the United States, Italy and Spain and covered acute and convalescent phases of COVID-19. The prospective study material was composed of cDNA or gDNA derived from T cells, B-cell-depleted T cells, or PBMCs. Deeply sampled blood TCRbeta repertoires from subjects exposed to, actively infected with, or recovered from COVID-19 were included in the dataset. The repertoires were released in a freely available public database intended as a resource for research on the immune response to SARS-CoV-2. Samples were obtained from the ongoing ImmuneRACE study (first 160 participants) and from over 1,000 subjects provided by 6 global collaborators. The sample metadata nearly always contained a de-identified subject ID, COVID-19 status, age in years and sex. Where available, HLA class I and class II types were obtained from metadata supplied by the sample provider rather than from assay-based typing. Paper-wide results and their limitations: How much clinical and demographic metadata was included differed by source and by participant, and the metadata was provided uncurated.

As for this clone: The antigen it binds to is not known. Base qualities are not at hand, and no much larger clone is one base apart.

TCRbeta CDR3 regions were amplified from genomic DNA by means of the immunoSEQ Assay, a bias-controlled multiplex PCR. The authors' pipeline ran thus. Within the assay, amplification of reference gene primers was used to estimate how many nucleated cells each sample contained. Sequence reads were collapsed and filtered to measure the absolute abundance of every unique TCRbeta CDR3 rearrangement. For each sample, productive Simpson clonality was calculated as the square root of Simpson's diversity index across productive rearrangements. Entries here come from immuneACCESS through TCRdb and include only in-frame sequences with V and J called. Some clones fail to appear in such tables; in the studies checked, an unresolved V gene covers under half of the shortfall, and the cause of the remainder is unknown. V, J and clone size reflect that table, while D and trimming were determined from the DNA. This sample holds under 300,000 clones; 88% were observed only once. 0.75% to 1% of the sample goes to the ten largest clones.

In the germline V gene, CDR1 corresponds to SGHRS and CDR2 to YFSETQ. Clipping removes 2 bases from V and 4 bases from J, with 6 as the unmatched junction base count. Including the terminal cysteine and phenylalanine, the CDR3 comprises 16 residues. Only CDR3 DNA is held: 48 bases, read in frame from base 1. Enrolling through a virtual design, the prospective study's participants ranged in age from roughly 18 to 90 years and lived across some 22 United States geographic areas. To assign participants to cohorts, the prospective study relied on clinical history that participants themselves reported in a screening survey and a study questionnaire. Recovered participants in ImmuneRACE Cohort 3 were defined by two consecutive negative NP/OP PCR tests, clearance by a healthcare professional, or resolution of symptoms. Mobile phlebotomists in the prospective study collected whole blood, serum and a nasopharyngeal or oropharyngeal swab from every participant. Over an approximately 2-month period, participants in the prospective study had the option of providing additional blood draws and questionnaires. Blood samples from the prospective study were shipped frozen or at room temperature prior to DNA extraction.

Sequencing was carried out using PBMCs or T cells enriched from blood (not recorded which). The clonotype originates from a woman in her 30s who had recovered from COVID-19. The chain links TRBV5-1 with TRBJ2-5; TRBD2 matches 12 bases in the middle. CDR3 protein: CASSFGTSGGPETQYF. The nucleotide sequence reads as follows: TGCGCCAGCAGCTTCGGTACTAGCGGGGGGCCAGAGACCCAGTACTTC.